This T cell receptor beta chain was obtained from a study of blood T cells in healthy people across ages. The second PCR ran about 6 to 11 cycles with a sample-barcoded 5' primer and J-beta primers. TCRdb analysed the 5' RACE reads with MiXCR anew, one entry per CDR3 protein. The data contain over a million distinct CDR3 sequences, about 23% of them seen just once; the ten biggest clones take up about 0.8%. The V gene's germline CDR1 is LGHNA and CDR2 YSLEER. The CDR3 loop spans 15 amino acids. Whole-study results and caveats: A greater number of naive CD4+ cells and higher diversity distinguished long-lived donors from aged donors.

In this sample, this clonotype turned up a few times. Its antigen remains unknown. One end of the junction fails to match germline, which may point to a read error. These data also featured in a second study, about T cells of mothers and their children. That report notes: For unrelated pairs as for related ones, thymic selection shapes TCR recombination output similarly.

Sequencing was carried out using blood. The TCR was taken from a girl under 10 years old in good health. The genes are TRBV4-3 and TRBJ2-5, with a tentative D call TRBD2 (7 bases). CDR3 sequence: CASSPEGGGINEQLF. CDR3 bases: TGCGCCAGCAGCCCCGAGGGGGGGGGCATTAATGAGCAGCTCTTC.